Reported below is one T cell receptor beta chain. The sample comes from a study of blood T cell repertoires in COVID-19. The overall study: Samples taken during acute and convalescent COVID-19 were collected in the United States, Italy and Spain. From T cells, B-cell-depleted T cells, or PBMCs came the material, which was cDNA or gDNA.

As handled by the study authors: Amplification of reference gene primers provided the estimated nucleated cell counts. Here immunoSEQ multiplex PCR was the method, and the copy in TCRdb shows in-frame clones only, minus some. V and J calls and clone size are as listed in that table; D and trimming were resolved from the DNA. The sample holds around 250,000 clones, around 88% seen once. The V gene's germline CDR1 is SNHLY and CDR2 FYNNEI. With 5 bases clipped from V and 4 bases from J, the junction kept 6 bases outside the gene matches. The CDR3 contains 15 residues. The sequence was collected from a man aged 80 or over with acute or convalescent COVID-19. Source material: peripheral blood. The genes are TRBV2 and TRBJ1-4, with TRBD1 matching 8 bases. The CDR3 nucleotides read TGTGCCAGCAGTACCACAGGGGGGATTAATGAAAAACTGTTTTTT. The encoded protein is CASSTTGGINEKLFF.